This is a list of T cell receptor beta chains from one sample in a study of T cell responses to AZD1222 COVID-19 vaccine. Produced via immunoSEQ multiplex PCR; TCRdb's table is partial and in-frame only. The sample lists under 130,000 clones; around 94% were seen once. The specimen comprised peripheral blood, sampled on day 0 of AZD1222 vaccination. Receptor source: an adult in good health. CDR3s include the opening cysteine and the closing phenylalanine or tryptophan. Some rows have no size entry. The others give once, few or many, or a class for an expanded clone.

v_call | clone_size | cdr3_aa
TRBV5-1 | few | CASSGREANTGELFF
TRBV19 | NA | CASTTGFGSGNTIYF
TRBV5-6 | NA | CASSLAPGGIQYF
TRBV5-6 | NA | CASSSTGETNEKLFF
TRBV6-4 | once | CASSDLDRDNTEAFF
TRBV6-6 | NA | CASSYRTEYTGELFF
TRBV2 | NA | CASSEITLIRPGELFF
TRBV6-5 | NA | CASSYSGQWGHTEAFF
TRBV19 | NA | CASSMGRRNYGYTF
TRBV27 | NA | CASSILQGMTTEAFF
TRBV18 | NA | CASSRQGQADNSPLHF
TRBV15 | once | CATSRDVAGGYEQYF
TRBV7-2 | NA | CASSSWGGEDGYTF
TRBV7-2 | NA | CASSLRGANYGYTF
TRBV7-9 | NA | CASSHLGENRHGYTF
TRBV6-5 | NA | CASLIDRGDYGYTF
TRBV3-1/TRBV3-2 | NA | CASSQGRAGAVYEQYF
TRBV9 | NA | CASSGYGTSGYNEQFF
TRBV19 | NA | CASSGTGLDYGYTF
TRBV2 | NA | CASSEASGRGYTF
TRBV28 | once | CASSLRSGAGWEGGYTF
TRBV5-4 | NA | CASSKPTSSGEQFF
TRBV19 | NA | CASSIRQSYGYTF
TRBV7-9 | NA | CASSRRTGANTEAFF
TRBV2 | NA | CASSGKRGVQETQYF
TRBV5-1 | NA | CASSWDLTTRSPLHF
TRBV7-9 | once | CASRADTEAFF
TRBV12-3/TRBV12-4 | NA | CASAGSRVHEQYF
TRBV7-9 | NA | CASSLSSGDYGYTF
TRBV29-1 | NA | CSVEPVTGFTPDTDTQYF
TRBV7-9 | NA | CASSRDSKETQYF
TRBV10-1 | NA | CASSDNYEQYF
TRBV3-1/TRBV3-2 | NA | CASSQSGVNTGELFF
TRBV20-1 | NA | CSASDGGRAYEQYF
TRBV6-5 | NA | CASSRTGTVYEQYF
TRBV19 | NA | CASGPGMNTEAFF